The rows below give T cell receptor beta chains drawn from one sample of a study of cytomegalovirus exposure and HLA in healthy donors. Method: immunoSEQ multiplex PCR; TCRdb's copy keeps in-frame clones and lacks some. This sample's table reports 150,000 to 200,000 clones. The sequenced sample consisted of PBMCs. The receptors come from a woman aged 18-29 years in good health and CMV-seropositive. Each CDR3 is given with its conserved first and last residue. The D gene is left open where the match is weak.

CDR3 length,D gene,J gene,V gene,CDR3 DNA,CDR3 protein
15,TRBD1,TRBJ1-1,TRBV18,TGTGCCAGCTCAGAGGGCAGGGGGACGGGCACTGAAGCTTTCTTT,CASSEGRGTGTEAFF
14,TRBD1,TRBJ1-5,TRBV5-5,TGTGCCAGCAGCGGCGGGACAGTGAATCAGCCCCAGCATTTT,CASSGGTVNQPQHF
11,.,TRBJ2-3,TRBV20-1,TGCAGTGCAACAATCACAGATACGCAGTATTTT,CSATITDTQYF
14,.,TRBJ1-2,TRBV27,TGTGCCAGCAAATTGGGGGCGCGAAACTATGGCTACACCTTC,CASKLGARNYGYTF
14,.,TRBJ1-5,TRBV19,TGTGCCAGTAGTATAGGCAGTCGCAATCAGCCCCAGCATTTT,CASSIGSRNQPQHF
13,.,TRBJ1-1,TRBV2,TGTGCCAGCAGTGCGCAGGGCAACACTGAAGCTTTCTTT,CASSAQGNTEAFF
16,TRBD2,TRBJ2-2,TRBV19,TGTGCCAGTAGTATAGAACTAGCGGGAGGCACCGGGGAGCTGTTTTTT,CASSIELAGGTGELFF
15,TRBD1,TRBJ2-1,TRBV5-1,TGCGCCACACATAAGGGGGACAGGGATCACAATGAGCAGTTCTTC,CATHKGDRDHNEQFF
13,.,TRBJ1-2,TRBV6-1,TGTGCCATCTCCCGGGATATTAACTATGGCTACACCTTC,CAISRDINYGYTF
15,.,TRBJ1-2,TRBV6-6,TGTGCCAGCAGCACCTGGGCAGCCTCTAACTATGGCTACACCTTC,CASSTWAASNYGYTF
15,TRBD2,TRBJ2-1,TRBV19,TGTGCCAGTAGTTCGGCGGGGGGGTCCTACAATGAGCAGTTCTTC,CASSSAGGSYNEQFF
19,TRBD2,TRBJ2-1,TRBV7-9,TGTGCCAGCAGCTTTTTTCGGACTAGCGGGGGGGCAGGTTACAATGAGCAGTTCTTC,CASSFFRTSGGAGYNEQFF
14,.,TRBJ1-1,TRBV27,TGTGCCAGCAGCCGGTCGGACAGTTACACTGAAGCTTTCTTT,CASSRSDSYTEAFF
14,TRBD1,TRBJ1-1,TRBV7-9,TGTGCCAGCAGCGACCGACAGGGGGGGACTGAAGCTTTCTTT,CASSDRQGGTEAFF
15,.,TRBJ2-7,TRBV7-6,TGTGCCAGCAGCCCCCGGGGTAGCGGATCCTACGAGCAGTACTTC,CASSPRGSGSYEQYF
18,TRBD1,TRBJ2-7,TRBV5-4,TGTGCCAGCAGCCCTACAACCGCTCCGGGACAGAGAACCTACGAGCAGTACTTC,CASSPTTAPGQRTYEQYF
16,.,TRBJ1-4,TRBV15,TGTGCCACCAGCAGAGGGACAGACCGTCAAAATGAAAAACTGTTTTTT,CATSRGTDRQNEKLFF
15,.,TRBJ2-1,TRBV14,TGTGCCAGCAGCCAGCACGGGTCTTCCTACAATGAGCAGTTCTTC,CASSQHGSSYNEQFF
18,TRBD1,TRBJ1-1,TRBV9,TGTGCCAGCAGCGTAGGGGGGGGGCCAGGGGGCGCGAGCACTGAAGCTTTCTTT,CASSVGGGPGGASTEAFF
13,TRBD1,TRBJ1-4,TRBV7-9,TGTGCCAGCAGCCCCCGGGACAGGGGGAAACTGTTTTTT,CASSPRDRGKLFF
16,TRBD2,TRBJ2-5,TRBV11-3,TGTGCCAGCAGCACTGGACTAGCGGGAACCCAAGAGACCCAGTACTTC,CASSTGLAGTQETQYF
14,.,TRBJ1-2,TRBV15,TGTGCCACCAGCAGAGGAGGGGGTAACTATGGCTACACCTTC,CATSRGGGNYGYTF
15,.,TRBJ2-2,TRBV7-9,TGTGCCAGCAGCTTATGGCAGGGTGTCACCGGGGAGCTGTTTTTT,CASSLWQGVTGELFF
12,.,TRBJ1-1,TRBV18,TGTGCCAGCTCAAACAGGGACGCTGAAGCTTTCTTT,CASSNRDAEAFF
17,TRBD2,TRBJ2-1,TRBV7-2,TGTGCCAGCAGCTTAGTTGTGCGCGGGGGGGCTTGGAATGAGCAGTTCTTC,CASSLVVRGGAWNEQFF
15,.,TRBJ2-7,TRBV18,TGTGCCAGCTCACCACACGCGGGGCAGGCCTACGAGCAGTACTTC,CASSPHAGQAYEQYF
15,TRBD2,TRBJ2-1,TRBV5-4,TGTGCCAGCAGCTTGAGCGGGAGTAACGACAATGAGCAGTTCTTC,CASSLSGSNDNEQFF
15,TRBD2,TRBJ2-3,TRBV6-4,TGTGCCAGCAGTGACGTAGCGGGGGGGCCAGATACGCAGTATTTT,CASSDVAGGPDTQYF
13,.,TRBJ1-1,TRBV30,TGTGCCTGGAGACCGACAGCGAACACTGAAGCTTTCTTT,CAWRPTANTEAFF
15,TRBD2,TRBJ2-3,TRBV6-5,TGTGCCAGCAGTTACGCGGGGAGGGAGCCAGATACGCAGTATTTT,CASSYAGREPDTQYF
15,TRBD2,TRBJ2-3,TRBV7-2,TGTGCCAGCAGCGTTACTAGCGCTAGCACAGATACGCAGTATTTT,CASSVTSASTDTQYF
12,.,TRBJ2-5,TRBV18,TGTGCCAGCTCCCCCCAGGGGAAGACCCAGTACTTC,CASSPQGKTQYF
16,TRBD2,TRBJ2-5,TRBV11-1,TGTGCCAGCAGCTCGCGGGGGGGCCGGTACCAAGAGACCCAGTACTTC,CASSSRGGRYQETQYF
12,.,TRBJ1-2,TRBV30,TGTGCCTGGAGTGCGACAGCCTATGGCTACACCTTC,CAWSATAYGYTF
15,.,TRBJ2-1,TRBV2,TGTGCCAGCTATGAGAGGGAGGACTACGTGGATGAGCAGTTCTTC,CASYEREDYVDEQFF
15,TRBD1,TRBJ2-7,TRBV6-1,TGTGCCAGCACCTACACAGGGGGTGTTCTGTATGAGCAGTACTTC,CASTYTGGVLYEQYF
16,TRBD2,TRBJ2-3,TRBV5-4,TGTGCCAGCAGCCAGACTAGCGGGGGATCTCCAGATACGCAGTATTTT,CASSQTSGGSPDTQYF
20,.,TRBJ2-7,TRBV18,TGTGCCAGCTCACCCTCACCCACACAACTACGGGACACGGGCCTCTACGAGCAGTACTTC,CASSPSPTQLRDTGLYEQYF
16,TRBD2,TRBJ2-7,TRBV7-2,TGTGCCAGCAGCTCCCCATTAGCGGGGGGCCCCTACGAGCAGTACTTC,CASSSPLAGGPYEQYF
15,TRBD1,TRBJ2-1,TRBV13,TGTGCCAGCAGCTTAGGGGACAGGCCCTACAATGAGCAGTTCTTC,CASSLGDRPYNEQFF
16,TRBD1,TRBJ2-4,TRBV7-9,TGTGCCAGCAGCTTACGGTCGGACAGGGGCAAAAACATTCAGTACTTC,CASSLRSDRGKNIQYF
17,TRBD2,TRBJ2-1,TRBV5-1,TGCGCCAGCAGCCGTACAGGGACTAGCGGAGATAACAATGAGCAGTTCTTC,CASSRTGTSGDNNEQFF
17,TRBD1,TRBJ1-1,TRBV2,TGTGCCAGCATTCCGGACAGGGGGCGCAGAGTGAACACTGAAGCTTTCTTT,CASIPDRGRRVNTEAFF
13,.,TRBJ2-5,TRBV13,TGTGCCAGCAGCCGGGGTCCTGGGGAGACCCAGTACTTC,CASSRGPGETQYF
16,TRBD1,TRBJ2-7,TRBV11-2,TGTGCCAGCAGCTTAAGCCGGGACAGTAACTCCTACGAGCAGTACTTC,CASSLSRDSNSYEQYF
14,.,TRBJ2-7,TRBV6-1,TGTGCCAGCAGTTTAGACAGGAGCTCCTACGAGCAGTACTTC,CASSLDRSSYEQYF
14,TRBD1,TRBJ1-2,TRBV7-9,TGTGCCAGCAGCTCTAAGGACAGGACGTTAGGCTACACCTTC,CASSSKDRTLGYTF
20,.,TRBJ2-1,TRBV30,.,CAWSVLVAAGTSGRYNERFF
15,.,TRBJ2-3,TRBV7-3,TGTGCCAGCAGCTTACGGGGTCGGGTCACAGATACGCAGTATTTT,CASSLRGRVTDTQYF
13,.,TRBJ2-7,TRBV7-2,TGTGCCAGCAGCCCGGGACTCCCCTACGAGCAGTACTTC,CASSPGLPYEQYF
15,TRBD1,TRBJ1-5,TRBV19,TGTGCCAGTAGCCGGCGGACAGGGAGCTTTCAGCCCCAGCATTTT,CASSRRTGSFQPQHF
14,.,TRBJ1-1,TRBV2,TGTGCCAGTTCAGTAGGGGAAGGGAACACTGAAGCTTTCTTT,CASSVGEGNTEAFF
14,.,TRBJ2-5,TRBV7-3,TGTGCCAGCAGCTCCACCGCGAGGGAAGAGACCCAGTACTTC,CASSSTAREETQYF
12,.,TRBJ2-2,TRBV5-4,TGTGCCAGCAGCATAGTCCGAGGGGAGCTGTTTTTT,CASSIVRGELFF
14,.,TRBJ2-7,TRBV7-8,TGTGCCAGCAGCCTGACAGTTATTACCTACGAGCAGTACTTC,CASSLTVITYEQYF
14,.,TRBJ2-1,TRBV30,TGTGCCTGGAGTGTAGGCGGATACTACAATGAGCAGTTCTTC,CAWSVGGYYNEQFF
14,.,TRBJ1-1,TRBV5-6,TGTGCCAGCAGCCGTCGGGGAAAAGGCACTGAAGCTTTCTTT,CASSRRGKGTEAFF
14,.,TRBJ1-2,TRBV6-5,TGTGCCAGCAGTTACCTTCAGGGGTCCTATGGCTACACCTTC,CASSYLQGSYGYTF
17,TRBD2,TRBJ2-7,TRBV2,TGTGCCAGCAGTGAACACATGGGACTAGCGGGGGGGGCCGAGCAGTACTTC,CASSEHMGLAGGAEQYF